This T cell receptor (beta chain) was profiled in a study of blood T cells in healthy people across ages. Overall study results and limits: In older individuals, TCR beta diversity per million T cells was lower, falling roughly linearly with age. Without sorted subsets, naive and antigen-experienced compartments could not be conclusively compared.

A second PCR, run for roughly 7 to 12 cycles, used a sample-barcoded 5' primer plus a J-beta primer mix. TCRdb recomputed calls from the 5' RACE reads with MiXCR, one row per CDR3 protein. The sample has about 1.1 million distinct CDR3 sequences, 30% to 40% seen once. With 4 bases removed from V and 4 bases from J, the gap between germline ends came to 11 bases. The CDR3 contains 13 residues. Germline-derived CDR1 and CDR2 are SGHNT and YYREEE (reference sequence). Donation came from healthy Caucasian individuals in Russia who were aged roughly 6 to 95. This clonotype was observed a handful of times. As yet, its antigen is unknown.

Input material: blood. This chain connects TRBV5-4 to TRBJ1-2, with D uncertain. The TCR sequence derives from a young man in good health. CDR3 amino acids: CASSQTAVYGYTF. The CDR3 bases are TGTGCCAGCAGCCAAACGGCCGTCTATGGCTACACCTTC.